These 14 T cell receptor beta chains were all obtained from the same sample, sequenced in a study of beta chain features in type 1 diabetes. The entirety of the isolated RNA underwent reverse transcription, so expressed TCRB transcripts were sequenced. Sequencing used immunoSEQ multiplex PCR; TCRdb keeps in-frame clones, though not all of them. The sample includes about 340,000 clones, roughly 8% of them seen just once. The sample was central memory CD4+ T cells from blood. Receptor source: a young woman in good health.

The chain couples TRBV11-2 to TRBJ1-2; 8 positions agree with TRBD1. Germline V CDR1 and CDR2: SGHAT, FQNNGV. J gave up 2 bases and V 4 bases, and 0 bases lay outside the gene matches. The CDR3 sequence is 13 residues long. CDR3: CASSWDRNYGYTF. The CDR3 nucleotides are TGTGCCAGCAGCTGGGACAGGAACTATGGCTACACCTTC.

The V gene is TRBV19, the J gene TRBJ1-5, with no clear D. Per germline, CDR1 LNHDA and CDR2 SQIVND (reference sequence). CDR3 length: 13 residues. Trimming stripped 3 bases from V and 5 bases from J, with 8 bases between. The CDR3 loop reads CASSISVYQPQHF. The CDR3 DNA follows: TGTGCCAGTAGTATTTCGGTGTATCAGCCCCAGCATTTT.

In its sample, this clone was seen many times. The chain combines TRBV19 with TRBJ2-4; D perhaps matches TRBD1 (6 bases). This CDR3 has 12 amino acids. Trimming left V 10 bases short and J 6 bases short, with 13 bases between. Germline V gene lookup returns CDR1 LNHDA and CDR2 SQIVND (reference sequence). Written as DNA, the CDR3 is TGTGCCACCTCAGGGGACGCAAACATTCAGTACTTC. This codes for CATSGDANIQYF.

The chain couples TRBV7-2 to TRBJ2-5; a possible D gene is TRBD1 (7 bases). Trimming removed 2 bases at V and 4 bases at J, with 14 bases between. The CDR3 consists of 15 residues. CDR1 is SGHTA, CDR2 FQGNSA, per germline. CDR3 nucleotide sequence: TGTGCCAGCAGCTTACTCGGGCAGGGGGGAGAGACCCAGTACTTC. This translates into CASSLLGQGGETQYF.

The chain carries TRBV11-2 and TRBJ2-1; possible D gene TRBD2, 6 bases. V shed 6 bases and J shed 4 bases, with 16 bases lying between them. The CDR3 has 15 residues. Germline values: CDR1 SGHAT, CDR2 FQNNGV. CDR3 nucleotide sequence: TGTGCCAGCAGTAAAAGCGGGTTTACGTACAATGAGCAGTTCTTC. Protein sequence: CASSKSGFTYNEQFF.

This clone was seen repeatedly, ten times or more. The rearrangement joins TRBV7-9 to TRBJ2-2; either TRBD1 or TRBD2 may fit D (6 bases each). The CDR3 runs 14 residues. Germline loops: CDR1 SEHNR, CDR2 FQNEAQ (reference sequence). Trimming took off 5 bases at V and 7 bases at J, with 14 bases between the two ends. The CDR3: CASSRGQTSGELFF. The CDR3, as DNA: TGTGCCAGCAGCCGAGGACAGACTAGCGGGGAGCTGTTTTTT.

The chain joins TRBV5-6 to TRBJ2-5, with 7 bases identical to TRBD1. J lost 4 bases, V lost 4 bases, and 10 bases had no gene match. This CDR3 is 15 amino acids long. The V gene's germline CDR1 is SGHDT and CDR2 YYEEEE. The CDR3 DNA is TGTGCCAGCAGCGGTCAGAGACAGGGTGGAGAGACCCAGTACTTC. The encoded protein is CASSGQRQGGETQYF.

A word on this clone: The sample has other DNA sequences that encode this CDR3 too. The V and J genes are TRBV7-8 and TRBJ2-3; D unclear. Trimming removed 1 base at V and 4 bases at J, with 6 bases between. CDR1 and CDR2 from the germline V gene are SGHVS and FQNEAQ. The CDR3 loop spans 13 amino acids. The CDR3 loop is CASSLERSDTQYF. The CDR3 nucleotides read TGTGCCAGCAGCTTAGAGAGGTCAGATACGCAGTATTTT.

This clone has more than one count but fewer than ten. V is TRBV29-1 and J is TRBJ2-1; 8 nucleotides match TRBD2. Trimming removed 0 bases from V and 5 bases from J; junction bases left unmatched: 12. Germline values: CDR1 SQVTM, CDR2 ANQGSEA. There are 17 residues in the CDR3. The CDR3 nucleotides are TGCAGCGTTGAAGACGGGGGGGGACTCTCCCTCAACAATGAGCAGTTCTTC. This sequence encodes CSVEDGGGLSLNNEQFF.

This clone was recorded a few times. V is TRBV21-1 and J is TRBJ1-6. TRBV21-1 counts as a pseudogene. The CDR3 is 16 amino acids. The CDR3 nucleotides are TGTGCCAGCAGCAAAGCGCTAGGGCAGCCGAATTCACCCCTCCACTTT. Protein: CASSKALGQPNSPLHF.

This clone turned up a few times. The chain joins TRBV7-9 to TRBJ2-1; D might be TRBD2 (5 bases). This CDR3 has 15 amino acids. Germline loops: CDR1 SEHNR, CDR2 FQNEAQ (reference sequence). The V and J ends lost 0 bases and 9 bases respectively, with 15 bases between them. The CDR3 loop is CASSLARALPGEQFF. CDR3 DNA: TGTGCCAGCAGCTTAGCGCGGGCTCTCCCGGGTGAGCAGTTCTTC. Together with reference TRBV7-9 and TRBJ2-1, the CDR3 gives the full variable domain: DTGVSQNPRHKITKRGQNVTFRCDPISEHNRLYWYRQTLGQGPEFLTYFQNEAQLEKSRLLSDRFSAERPKGSFSTLEIQRTEQGDSAMYLCASSLARALPGEQFFGPGTRLTVL.

The chain has TRBV7-8 and TRBJ2-2, with TRBD2 matching over 10 bases. CDR3 length: 15 amino acids. Germline loops: CDR1 SGHVS, CDR2 FQNEAQ. V trimming: 2 bases; J trimming: 7 bases; junction bases outside the gene matches: 4. The CDR3 coding sequence is TGTGCCAGCAGCTTAATGGGACTAGCGATCGGGGAGCTGTTTTTT. It translates to CASSLMGLAIGELFF.

This clone appeared a few times. This sequence joins TRBV28 and TRBJ1-5; D ambiguous. The CDR3 consists of 18 residues. Trimming took off 3 bases at V and 2 bases at J, with 20 bases between the two ends. Germline CDR1 reads MDHEN; CDR2 reads SYDVKM. The CDR3 DNA follows: TGTGCCAGCAGTTTTTTAGGTGTTCCGACCGGGGGCAATCAGCCCCAGCATTTT. The encoded protein is CASSFLGVPTGGNQPQHF.

The chain uses TRBV5-1 and TRBJ2-2, with unresolved D. Per germline, CDR1 SGHRS and CDR2 YFSETQ. Trimming removed 0 bases at V and 2 bases at J, with 2 bases between. CDR3 length: 13 residues. The CDR3: CASSLDNTGELFF. The CDR3 bases are TGCGCCAGCAGCTTGGACAACACCGGGGAGCTGTTTTTT.